This entry features one T cell receptor beta chain sequence. The antigen is not known. The sample belongs to a study of PD-1 blockade in classical Hodgkin lymphoma. Each patient experienced a relapse that followed autologous stem cell transplantation, and brentuximab vedotin exposure varied. PBMCs, once thawed, yielded CD8+ T cells isolated by magnetic negative selection. Study outcomes and limitations: Among the patients, those starting nivolumab under 1 year after ASCT were excluded.

Repertoires were generated with immunoSEQ multiplex PCR, while TCRdb's copy carries only in-frame clones and drops some. Of 11,000 or so clones listed, 84% are singletons. This clonotype originated in a human donor with classical Hodgkin lymphoma. The sequencing used CD8+ T cells from blood, collected at baseline.

The CDR3 region is CASSPGLARNEQFF. In DNA form, the CDR3 reads TGTGCCAGCAGCCCCGGACTAGCGAGGAATGAGCAGTTCTTC. The chain carries TRBV11-3 and TRBJ2-1; 9 bases map to TRBD2. Losses at the gene ends were 5 bases for V and 7 bases for J; bases not matched to a gene: 6. In germline, CDR1 is SGHNT, CDR2 YENEEA. The length of the CDR3 is 14 residues.